A single sample gave rise to the 15 T cell receptor beta chains below, sequenced in a study of blood T cells in healthy people across ages. The authors ran a second PCR of roughly 6 to 12 cycles using a sample-barcoded 5' primer and a J-beta primer mix. TCRdb independently ran MiXCR on the 5' RACE reads; one entry per CDR3 protein. This sample has more than 1.4 million distinct CDR3 sequences, with roughly 40% found just once. The sequencing sample was made of blood. Source of these receptors: a young woman in good health.

This clonotype was observed a handful of times. The chain has TRBV28 and TRBJ2-3; possible D gene TRBD2, 6 bases. CDR3 length equals 18 residues. Trimming took 5 bases from V and 3 from J, leaving 24 bases between them. Germline CDR1 is MDHEN and CDR2 is SYDVKM. CDR3 in amino acids: CASSPWSERAAGTDTQYF. As DNA, the CDR3 is TGTGCCAGCAGTCCCTGGAGCGAGCGGGCCGCTGGGACAGATACGCAGTATTTT.

This chain links TRBV5-5 with TRBJ1-1; D uncertain. V gave up 0 bases and J gave up 13 bases, with 16 bases separating them. CDR1 is SGHKS, CDR2 YYEKEE, per germline (reference sequence). The CDR3 loop spans 13 amino acids. Here the CDR3 DNA reads TGTGCCAGCAGCTTGGGAACGGGCCCATGGGGTTTCTTT. Its protein is CASSLGTGPWGFF. The full variable domain, rest sourced from reference TRBV5-5 and TRBJ1-1, is DAGVTQSPTHLIKTRGQQVTLRCSPISGHKSVSWYQQVLGQGPQFIFQYYEKEERGRGNFPDRFSARQFPNYSSELNVNALLLGDSALYLCASSLGTGPWGFFGQGTRLTVV.

This clonotype was counted between two and nine times. The V and J genes are TRBV7-9 and TRBJ2-7, with no clear D. The length of the CDR3 is 13 residues. V was pared by 0 bases and J by 7 bases, with 10 bases between. Germline assignment: CDR1 SEHNR and CDR2 FQNEAQ (reference sequence). The CDR3: CASSLATNNEQYF. The CDR3 bases are TGTGCCAGCAGCTTAGCCACAAACAATGAGCAGTACTTC.

The chain employs TRBV4-1 and TRBJ2-5, with a weak D call TRBD2 (6 bases). V was trimmed by 4 bases and J by 11 bases, leaving 26 bases between them. The CDR3 contains 16 residues. Germline loops: CDR1 MGHRA, CDR2 YSYEKL. The CDR3: CASSREGWDSKDEQYF. The DNA of the CDR3 is TGCGCCAGCAGCCGAGAAGGGTGGGACTCTAAGGATGAGCAGTACTTC.

The chain employs TRBV20-1 and TRBJ2-1, with a possible D match to TRBD2 (6 bases). This CDR3 has 15 amino acids. CDR1 and CDR2 (germline): DFQATT, SNEGSKA (reference sequence). Trimming took 5 bases from V and 9 from J, leaving 23 bases between them. The CDR3 loop is CSAVTGGLPLGEQFF. For the CDR3, the DNA is TGCAGTGCTGTGACCGGCGGACTACCGTTGGGTGAGCAGTTCTTC.

The chain is built from TRBV7-9 and TRBJ1-5, with 7 nucleotides matching TRBD1. CDR3 length equals 17 residues. In germline, CDR1 is SEHNR, CDR2 FQNEAQ (reference sequence). The V and J ends lost 2 bases and 2 bases, in that order; junction bases with no gene match: 9. The CDR3 reads CASSLSGGGMGNQPQHF. CDR3 nucleotide sequence: TGTGCCAGCAGCTTATCAGGGGGGGGGATGGGCAATCAGCCCCAGCATTTT. Complete variable domain (other parts from reference TRBV7-9 and TRBJ1-5): DTGVSQNPRHKITKRGQNVTFRCDPISEHNRLYWYRQTLGQGPEFLTYFQNEAQLEKSRLLSDRFSAERPKGSFSTLEIQRTEQGDSAMYLCASSLSGGGMGNQPQHFGDGTRLSIL.

The V and J genes are TRBV27 and TRBJ2-4; TRBD1 agrees at 7 bases. This CDR3 is built from 11 residues. After removal of 5 bases from V and 13 bases from J, the junction contained 5 bases not matched to a gene. The germline gives CDR1 MNHEY, CDR2 SMNVEV (reference sequence). The CDR3 reads CASSPGQEQYF. CDR3 in DNA: TGTGCCAGCAGTCCAGGACAGGAGCAGTACTTC.

This clonotype was counted between two and nine times. This rearrangement joins TRBV27 to TRBJ1-5; D might be TRBD1 (5 bases). The CDR3 covers 15 residues. Trimming took 2 bases from V and 7 from J, leaving 15 bases between them. From germline, CDR1 is MNHEY and CDR2 SMNVEV (reference sequence). CDR3 amino acids: CASSLVFRDGQPQHF. CDR3 DNA: TGTGCCAGCAGTTTAGTTTTCAGGGACGGCCAGCCCCAGCATTTT.

CDR3 residues: CAWSELQGTLYNEQFF. The CDR3, as DNA: TGTGCCTGGAGTGAACTCCAGGGGACACTCTACAATGAGCAGTTCTTC. V usage is TRBV30 and J usage is TRBJ2-1, with D tentatively TRBD1 (6 bases). CDR3 size: 16 residues. V shed 1 base and J shed 3 bases, with 16 bases lying between them. Germline V gene sequence: CDR1 GTSNPN, CDR2 SVGIG (reference sequence).

In its sample, this clonotype was seen many times. The V call is TRBV5-1, the J call TRBJ2-7; TRBD2 agrees at 14 bases. Germline V CDR1 and CDR2: SGHRS, YFSETQ. The CDR3 has 14 amino acids. The junction had 1 base not matched to a gene; V was cut back by 3 bases and J by 5 bases. The CDR3 here is CASSSGLAGDEQYF. CDR3 DNA sequence: TGCGCCAGCAGCTCGGGACTAGCGGGAGACGAGCAGTACTTC. The entire variable domain, with the rest obtained from reference TRBV5-1 and TRBJ2-7, is as follows: KAGVTQTPRYLIKTRGQQVTLSCSPISGHRSVSWYQQTPGQGLQFLFEYFSETQRNKGNFPGRFSGRQFSNSRSEMNVSTLELGDSALYLCASSSGLAGDEQYFGPGTRLTVT.

This clonotype has more than one count but fewer than ten. The rearrangement links TRBV6-6 to TRBJ1-1; a possible D gene is TRBD1 (5 bases). V was pared by 2 bases and J by 1 base, with 11 bases between. Germline-derived CDR1 and CDR2 are MNHNY and SVGAGI (reference sequence). CDR3 length equals 15 residues. CDR3 sequence reads: CASSYRGERNTEAFF. CDR3 nucleotide sequence: TGTGCCAGCAGTTACCGGGGGGAGAGGAACACTGAAGCTTTCTTT.

This chain joins TRBV6-1 and TRBJ2-1; D call uncertain. Trimming cost V 2 bases and J 0 bases, with 11 bases left between them. Germline loops: CDR1 MNHNS, CDR2 SASEGT. This CDR3 is 16 amino acids long. The CDR3 nucleotides read TGTGCCAGCAGTGAACGGGCAGTCCCCTCCTACAATGAGCAGTTCTTC. As protein: CASSERAVPSYNEQFF.

This clonotype came up many times. The J gene is TRBJ2-7, the V gene TRBV4-1, with TRBD1 as a possible D gene (6 bases). CDR1 MGHRA and CDR2 YSYEKL come from the germline V gene. This CDR3 region has 17 residues. V shed 0 bases and J shed 7 bases, with 22 bases lying between them. The CDR3 reads CASSQDSGAFPPLEQYF. The CDR3 nucleotides read TGCGCCAGCAGCCAAGACTCAGGGGCATTTCCCCCTTTGGAGCAGTACTTC.

This clonotype has just a few counts. J is TRBJ1-2 and V is TRBV15; perhaps TRBD1 as D (5 bases). V shed 4 bases and J shed 4 bases, with 13 bases lying between them. Germline CDR1 is LNHNV and CDR2 is YYDKDF (reference sequence). This CDR3 has 14 amino acids. CDR3 loop: CATSKSGLVYGYTF. CDR3 nucleotides: TGTGCCACCAGCAAGTCAGGGTTGGTCTATGGCTACACCTTC. The variable domain in full, completed from reference TRBV15 and TRBJ1-2, reads DAMVIQNPRYQVTQFGKPVTLSCSQTLNHNVMYWYQQKSSQAPKLLFHYYDKDFNNEADTPDNFQSRRPNTSFCFLDIRSPGLGDTAMYLCATSKSGLVYGYTFGSGTRLTVV.

The chain carries TRBV2 and TRBJ2-1; 10 bases map to TRBD1. The length of the CDR3 is 13 residues. J lost 8 bases, V lost 7 bases, and 5 bases had no gene match. Germline lookup yields CDR1 SNHLY and CDR2 FYNNEI. CDR3 DNA sequence: TGTGCCAGCACGGGGACAGGGGTCTATGAGCAGTTCTTC. As protein: CASTGTGVYEQFF. Variable domain in full (rest from reference TRBV2 and TRBJ2-1): EPEVTQTPSHQVTQMGQEVILRCVPISNHLYFYWYRQILGQKVEFLVSFYNNEISEKSEIFDDQFSVERPDGSNFTLKIRSTKLEDSAMYFCASTGTGVYEQFFGPGTRLTVL.